Listed below are T cell receptor beta chains from one sample, sequenced in a study of PD-1 blockade in classical Hodgkin lymphoma. Method: immunoSEQ multiplex PCR; TCRdb's copy keeps in-frame clones and lacks some. Of tens of thousands of clones listed, 89% were seen once; the top ten hold roughly 10%. Specimen: peripheral blood mononuclear cells (PBMCs), collected before the second cycle of nivolumab. These receptors originate from a human donor with classical Hodgkin lymphoma. Each CDR3 is given with its conserved first and last residue. D genes are given only for firm matches. Clone size is stated in some rows and not others, as once, few, many or a class when expanded.

TRBV5-1	TRBD1	NA	TRBJ2-7	CASTSGQGDREQYF	TGCGCCAGCACCTCGGGACAGGGAGACCGCGAGCAGTACTTC
TRBV4-1	NA	once	TRBJ2-4	CASSQLTTGTKNIQYF	TGCGCCAGCAGCCAACTTACTACAGGGACCAAAAACATTCAGTACTTC
TRBV7-9	TRBD2	NA	TRBJ2-1	CASSLGSSGYRSNEQFF	TGTGCCAGCAGCTTAGGTTCTAGCGGTTATAGGTCTAATGAGCAGTTCTTC
TRBV18	TRBD1	NA	TRBJ1-6	CASSPGTGDNSPLHF	TGTGCCAGCTCACCCGGGACAGGGGATAATTCACCCCTCCACTTT
TRBV2	TRBD2	NA	TRBJ2-1	CASSESGGNNEQFF	TGTGCCAGCAGTGAGAGCGGGGGAAACAATGAGCAGTTCTTC
TRBV6-5	NA	NA	TRBJ2-5	CASSSDNQETQYF	TGTGCCAGCAGTTCCGACAACCAAGAGACCCAGTACTTC
TRBV9	TRBD1	NA	TRBJ1-4	CASSVAGGTNEKLFF	TGTGCCAGCAGCGTAGCAGGGGGGACTAATGAAAAACTGTTTTTT
TRBV28	NA	NA	TRBJ2-3	CASSSGNTDTQYF	TGTGCCAGCAGTTCAGGGAACACAGATACGCAGTATTTT
TRBV29-1	TRBD2	NA	TRBJ2-5	CSVGGGAETQYF	TGCAGCGTTGGGGGGGGAGCGGAGACCCAGTACTTC
TRBV7-2	NA	once	TRBJ2-3	CASAPTQGISTDTQYF	TGTGCCAGTGCGCCCACCCAGGGGATTAGCACAGATACGCAGTATTTT
TRBV15	TRBD1	NA	TRBJ2-3	CATSKDGQADTQYF	TGTGCCACCAGCAAAGATGGACAGGCAGATACGCAGTATTTT
TRBV23-1	TRBD1	NA	TRBJ1-5	CASSGQGRSLQPQHF	TGCGCCAGCAGCGGACAGGGAAGGAGTCTTCAGCCCCAGCATTTT
TRBV5-1	TRBD2	once	TRBJ2-7	CASSLAVSSGGNLEQYF	TGCGCCAGCAGCTTGGCCGTGTCTAGCGGGGGGAACCTGGAGCAGTACTTC
TRBV2	NA	NA	TRBJ1-5	CASSGGQGNSNQPQHF	TGTGCCAGCAGTGGGGGCCAAGGGAATAGCAATCAGCCCCAGCATTTT
TRBV6-1	NA	NA	TRBJ2-5	CASSVLETQYF	TGTGCCAGCAGTGTTCTGGAGACCCAGTACTTC
TRBV27	NA	NA	TRBJ2-1	CASKKDYSRGNEQFF	TGTGCCAGCAAGAAGGACTACAGTCGGGGGAATGAGCAGTTCTTC
TRBV2	TRBD1	once	TRBJ2-1	CASEDRVLAEQFF	TGTGCCAGCGAGGACAGGGTTTTGGCTGAGCAGTTCTTC
TRBV29-1	TRBD2	NA	TRBJ2-7	CSVEGGGLAGIPGEQYF	TGCAGCGTTGAAGGGGGGGGACTAGCGGGAATTCCGGGTGAGCAGTACTTC
TRBV10-1	NA	NA	TRBJ2-3	CASSDNTDTQYF	TGCGCCAGCAGTGATAACACAGATACGCAGTATTTT
TRBV19	NA	NA	TRBJ2-3	CASSRAGTDTQYF	TGTGCCAGTAGTCGGGCCGGCACAGATACGCAGTATTTT
TRBV11-2	NA	NA	TRBJ2-5	CASSFAREQETQYF	TGTGCCAGCAGCTTCGCCCGGGAGCAAGAGACCCAGTACTTC
TRBV28	NA	NA	TRBJ2-3	CASSLSDTSTDTQYF	TGTGCCAGCAGTTTATCCGATACTAGCACAGATACGCAGTATTTT
TRBV4-2	NA	NA	TRBJ2-3	CASSQDIGLEDHVGTDTQYF	TGTGCCAGCAGCCAAGATATAGGGCTAGAAGACCACGTAGGTACAGATACGCAGTATTTT
TRBV5-1	NA	NA	TRBJ2-3	CASSLGLVADTQYF	TGCGCCAGCAGCTTGGGACTAGTCGCAGATACGCAGTATTTT
TRBV10-3	TRBD2	NA	TRBJ2-5	CAIMASGGAVETQYF	TGTGCCATCATGGCTAGCGGGGGGGCCGTAGAGACCCAGTACTTC
TRBV18	NA	NA	TRBJ2-3	CASSPGQSTTDTQYF	TGTGCCAGCTCACCGGGCCAGTCAACCACAGATACGCAGTATTTT
TRBV6-5	TRBD1	NA	TRBJ1-5	CASSGTGNNQPQHF	TGTGCCAGCAGTGGGACAGGGAACAATCAGCCCCAGCATTTT
TRBV10-2	TRBD1	NA	TRBJ2-7	CASNRDSDAYEQYF	TGCGCCAGCAATAGGGACAGCGACGCCTACGAGCAGTACTTC
TRBV12-5	TRBD2	NA	TRBJ2-2	CASGLDGPGTSFRTGELFF	TGTGCTAGTGGTTTGGACGGACCCGGGACTAGCTTTAGGACCGGGGAGCTGTTTTTT
TRBV7-9	NA	NA	TRBJ1-1	CASSSVMNTEAFF	TGTGCCAGCAGCTCAGTGATGAACACTGAAGCTTTCTTT
TRBV5-1	TRBD2	NA	TRBJ2-7	CASSFGTSGVYEQYF	TGCGCCAGCAGCTTCGGGACTAGCGGCGTATACGAGCAGTACTTC
TRBV10-3	NA	once	TRBJ1-2	CAISGSYGYTF	TGTGCCATCAGTGGCAGCTATGGCTACACCTTC
TRBV6-5	NA	once	TRBJ1-1	CASSYGRGGLNTEAFF	TGTGCCAGCAGTTACGGTAGGGGTGGATTGAACACTGAAGCTTTCTTT
TRBV29-1	TRBD2	NA	TRBJ2-4	CSAEGAGGTNIQYF	TGCAGCGCAGAAGGAGCGGGGGGGACAAACATTCAGTACTTC
TRBV19	TRBD2	NA	TRBJ2-1	CASRNSGGAWDEQFF	TGTGCCAGTAGGAATAGCGGGGGGGCTTGGGATGAGCAGTTCTTC
TRBV11-3	NA	NA	TRBJ1-4	CASSTPWGGDEKLFF	TGTGCCAGCAGCACTCCCTGGGGGGGGGATGAAAAACTGTTTTTT
TRBV7-9	NA	NA	TRBJ2-7	CASSLAWGYEQYF	TGTGCCAGCAGCTTAGCGTGGGGCTACGAGCAGTACTTC
TRBV19	NA	NA	TRBJ1-4	CASSAAKVNEKLFF	TGTGCCAGTAGTGCGGCGAAGGTTAATGAAAAACTGTTTTTT
TRBV9	NA	NA	TRBJ1-5	CASSLTDSDQPQHF	TGTGCCAGCAGCCTGACGGACAGTGATCAGCCCCAGCATTTT
TRBV28	NA	NA	TRBJ2-7	CASNGYGSYEQYF	TGTGCCAGCAACGGCTACGGTAGCTACGAGCAGTACTTC
TRBV28	TRBD1	few	TRBJ1-1	CASGGQMNTEAFF	TGTGCCAGCGGGGGACAGATGAACACTGAAGCTTTCTTT
TRBV27	TRBD2	NA	TRBJ2-1	CATGTMRYNEQFF	TGTGCCACCGGGACTATGCGCTACAATGAGCAGTTCTTC
TRBV5-1	TRBD1	NA	TRBJ2-1	CASSLVGGVYNEQFF	TGCGCCAGCAGCTTGGTAGGGGGCGTATACAATGAGCAGTTCTTC
TRBV11-3	NA	NA	TRBJ2-7	CASSFGQNYEQYF	TGTGCCAGCAGCTTCGGACAGAACTACGAGCAGTACTTC
TRBV7-9	TRBD1	NA	TRBJ1-5	CASSLGGRGQGLKPQHF	TGTGCCAGCAGCTTAGGTGGGAGGGGGCAGGGTTTGAAGCCCCAGCATTTT
TRBV18	TRBD1	few	TRBJ1-5	CASSTDRAHQPQHF	TGTGCCAGCTCTACGGACAGGGCACATCAGCCCCAGCATTTT
TRBV28	TRBD1	NA	TRBJ1-4	CASSLMTGRREKLFF	TGTGCCAGCAGTTTAATGACAGGGAGGAGAGAAAAACTGTTTTTT
TRBV6-6	NA	NA	TRBJ1-4	CASSYSGPTNEKLFF	TGTGCCAGCAGTTACTCGGGGCCAACTAATGAAAAACTGTTTTTT
TRBV6-5	NA	NA	TRBJ1-1	CASRYIGGGTEAFF	TGTGCCAGCAGGTATATAGGTGGGGGCACTGAAGCTTTCTTT
TRBV25-1	NA	NA	TRBJ2-1	CASSMWESYNEQFF	TGTGCCAGCAGTATGTGGGAGTCCTACAATGAGCAGTTCTTC
TRBV27	NA	NA	TRBJ2-7	CASSLSQESYEQYF	TGTGCCAGCAGTTTATCACAGGAATCCTACGAGCAGTACTTC
TRBV4-2	NA	few	TRBJ2-7	CASSQDRDTYEQYF	TGTGCCAGCAGCCAAGATAGGGACACCTACGAGCAGTACTTC
TRBV4-2	NA	NA	TRBJ2-3	CASSQDADATDTQYF	TGTGCCAGCAGCCAAGATGCGGACGCCACAGATACGCAGTATTTT
TRBV11-1	NA	NA	TRBJ2-7	CASSLRTPKGSYEQYF	TGTGCCAGCAGCTTAAGGACTCCTAAGGGATCCTACGAGCAGTACTTC
TRBV28	NA	NA	TRBJ1-1	CASSSWAIEAFF	TGTGCCAGCAGCTCATGGGCAATTGAAGCTTTCTTT